Following are 20 T cell receptor beta chains from one sample sequenced in a study of T cell responses to AZD1222 COVID-19 vaccine. TCRdb's copy holds only in-frame clones and misses some; the assay was immunoSEQ multiplex PCR. The sample records approximately 150,000 clones, around nine tenths being singletons. The sequencing used peripheral blood, collected on day 0 of AZD1222 vaccination. All receptors come from an adult in good health.

This sequence joins TRBV9 and TRBJ2-3; possibly TRBD1 or TRBD2 for D (5 bases each). The CDR3 has 15 amino acids. Trimming removed 4 bases from V and 3 bases from J, with 15 bases in between. Per germline, CDR1 SGDLS and CDR2 YYNGEE. Here the CDR3 reads CASSPSGTPTDTQYF. The CDR3 nucleotides read TGTGCCAGCAGCCCCTCCGGGACCCCTACAGATACGCAGTATTTT.

This chain uses TRBV15 with TRBJ1-4; no definite D call. Germline V gene lookup returns CDR1 LNHNV and CDR2 YYDKDF (reference sequence). V was clipped by 0 bases and J by 5 bases, with 4 bases between them. The CDR3 has 13 amino acids. This CDR3 reads CATSREINEKLFF. CDR3 coding DNA: TGTGCCACCAGCAGAGAAATCAATGAAAAACTGTTTTTT. The complete variable domain, with remaining parts taken from reference TRBV15 and TRBJ1-4, reads DAMVIQNPRYQVTQFGKPVTLSCSQTLNHNVMYWYQQKSSQAPKLLFHYYDKDFNNEADTPDNFQSRRPNTSFCFLDIRSPGLGDTAMYLCATSREINEKLFFGSGTQLSVL.

The V gene is TRBV7-2, the J gene TRBJ1-1, with a possible D match to TRBD1 (5 bases). V dropped 1 base and J dropped 1 base, with 10 bases sitting between them. This CDR3 region has 15 residues. Germline loops: CDR1 SGHTA, CDR2 FQGNSA. In nucleotides, the CDR3 is TGTGCCAGCAGCTTAGTTCAGGGAGGGAACACTGAAGCTTTCTTT. It encodes CASSLVQGGNTEAFF. Using reference TRBV7-2 and TRBJ1-1 for the parts outside the CDR3, the full variable domain is GAGVSQSPSNKVTEKGKDVELRCDPISGHTALYWYRQSLGQGLEFLIYFQGNSAPDKSGLPSDRFSAERTGGSVSTLTIQRTQQEDSAVYLCASSLVQGGNTEAFFGQGTRLTVV.

J is TRBJ2-3 and V is TRBV7-3; TRBD2 might be the D (5 bases). CDR3 length equals 15 residues. The V gene's germline CDR1 is SGHTA and CDR2 FQGTGA. Trimming stripped 0 bases from V and 2 bases from J, with 9 bases between. CDR3 bases: TGTGCCAGCAGCTTAACCAGCGGTCACACAGATACGCAGTATTTT. Protein sequence: CASSLTSGHTDTQYF.

The J gene is TRBJ1-2, the V gene TRBV6-2 or TRBV6-3; 8 nucleotides agree with TRBD1. The ends lost 4 bases at V and 1 base at J; junction bases unmatched: 5. Germline-derived CDR1 and CDR2 are MNHEY and SVGEGT. The CDR3 extends over 15 amino acids. The CDR3 nucleotides read TGTGCCAGCAGTTCCCCGGGACAGGTTAACTATGGCTACACCTTC. Its translation: CASSSPGQVNYGYTF.

The V and J genes are TRBV19 and TRBJ1-5, with TRBD1 matching 8 bases. Trimming took 4 bases from V and 6 from J; bases not matched to a gene: 5. Germline-derived CDR1 and CDR2 are LNHDA and SQIVND (reference sequence). This CDR3 comprises 14 residues. The CDR3 bases are TGTGCCAGTAGTACCGACAGGGGAGGTCAGCCCCAGCATTTT. Its protein is CASSTDRGGQPQHF.

The V and J genes are TRBV19 and TRBJ1-6, with 7 nucleotides matching TRBD1. The CDR3 is made up of 14 amino acids. Per the germline V gene, CDR1 is LNHDA and CDR2 is SQIVND (reference sequence). Trimming at V came to 5 bases and at J to 8 bases, leaving 6 bases not matched to a gene. The CDR3 is CASSYRGGDSPLHF. Here the CDR3 DNA reads TGTGCCAGTAGTTACAGGGGTGGGGATTCACCCCTCCACTTT.

This clone has only one observation. The CDR3 spells CASSPGVGAVTEAFF. CDR3 in DNA: TGTGCCAGCTCACCAGGGGTGGGAGCGGTAACTGAAGCTTTCTTT. The chain is built from TRBV18 and TRBJ1-1; D is ambiguous. V was pared by 2 bases and J by 5 bases, with 15 bases between. Germline V gene lookup returns CDR1 KGHSH and CDR2 LQKENI. The CDR3 is made up of 15 amino acids.

This clone is a singleton in its sample. The chain carries TRBV6-2 or TRBV6-3 and TRBJ2-7; possible D gene TRBD1, 5 bases. From germline, CDR1 is MNHEY and CDR2 SVGEGT. Trimming removed 5 bases at V and 1 base at J, with 12 bases between. CDR3 length equals 14 residues. The CDR3 nucleotides read TGTGCCAGCAGTGATTTTCAGGGATCCTACGAGCAGTACTTC. Protein product: CASSDFQGSYEQYF.

This chain connects TRBV7-9 to TRBJ2-6, with D possibly matching TRBD2 (6 bases). The germline V and J ends were trimmed by 4 bases and 4 bases, with 11 bases remaining between them. The length of the CDR3 is 15 residues. Germline values: CDR1 SEHNR, CDR2 FQNEAQ (reference sequence). In nucleotides, the CDR3 is TGTGCCAGCAGCTGGGAGGTGTCCGGGGCCAACGTCCTGACTTTC. Its translation: CASSWEVSGANVLTF.

In this sample, this clone turned up once. This rearrangement joins TRBV5-4 to TRBJ2-7; tentatively, D is TRBD1 (5 bases). Germline assignment: CDR1 SGHNT and CDR2 YYREEE (reference sequence). V was cut by 4 bases and J by 5 bases, with 13 bases left in between. The CDR3 spans 13 residues. In nucleotides, the CDR3 is TGTGCCAGCAGCCACCACGACAGACACGAGCAGTACTTC. Amino acids: CASSHHDRHEQYF.

The V and J genes are TRBV4-3 and TRBJ2-3; 8 bases align to TRBD2. The germline V gene encodes CDR1 LGHNA and CDR2 YSLEER. Losses at the gene ends were 4 bases for V and 3 bases for J; bases not matched to a gene: 6. The CDR3 runs to 15 residues. CDR3 region: CASSLALAETDTQYF. CDR3 sequence (DNA): TGCGCCAGCAGCCTCGCACTAGCGGAAACAGATACGCAGTATTTT.

The chain is built from TRBV27 and TRBJ2-1; 12 bases are a match to TRBD2. In germline, CDR1 is MNHEY, CDR2 SMNVEV (reference sequence). The CDR3 spans 17 residues. The ends lost 2 bases at V and 1 base at J; junction bases unmatched: 3. CDR3 in amino acids: CASSLLAGGPSYNEQFF. The CDR3 DNA reads TGTGCCAGCAGTTTACTAGCGGGAGGGCCGTCCTACAATGAGCAGTTCTTC.

This chain uses TRBV2 with TRBJ2-6; TRBD1 agrees at 8 bases. V lost 7 bases, J lost 4 bases, and 9 bases stayed unmatched. In germline, CDR1 is SNHLY, CDR2 FYNNEI. This CDR3 has 16 amino acids. As DNA, the CDR3 is TGTGCCAGCAACGGTGGCAGGGGGCTCGGGGCCAACGTCCTGACTTTC. It yields the protein CASNGGRGLGANVLTF.

This clone has only one observation. V usage is TRBV7-9 and J usage is TRBJ1-2, with D hard to call. The germline gives CDR1 SEHNR, CDR2 FQNEAQ (reference sequence). The CDR3 sequence is 12 residues long. Trimming removed 1 base from V and 8 bases from J, with 8 bases in between. CDR3 in amino acids: CASSLVGSGYTF. Written as DNA, the CDR3 is TGTGCCAGCAGCTTAGTGGGAAGCGGCTACACCTTC.

This sequence joins TRBV5-4 and TRBJ1-4; 9 bases agree with TRBD1. This CDR3 contains 17 residues. Looked up from germline, CDR1 is SGHNT and CDR2 is YYREEE (reference sequence). V lost 2 bases and J lost 5; bases outside the gene matches: 10. For the CDR3, the DNA is TGTGCCAGCAGCTTAACCGGGACAGGGAGGGCGAATGAAAAACTGTTTTTT. Amino acids: CASSLTGTGRANEKLFF.

This chain connects TRBV7-2 to TRBJ1-2; D not resolved. Between the trimmed V and J ends, which lost 2 bases and 5 bases, there was a span of 3 bases. Germline V gene lookup returns CDR1 SGHTA and CDR2 FQGNSA. The CDR3 is made up of 11 amino acids. The CDR3 reads CASSLTYGYTF. DNA for the CDR3: TGTGCCAGCAGCTTAACATATGGCTACACCTTC.

The chain recombines TRBV9 with TRBJ2-1, with D hard to call. This CDR3 spans 15 amino acids. With 0 bases removed from V and 0 bases from J, the gap between germline ends came to 7 bases. Germline CDR1 reads SGDLS; CDR2 reads YYNGEE. In nucleotides, the CDR3 is TGTGCCAGCAGCGTAGACTTGAGCTCCTACAATGAGCAGTTCTTC. Its protein product is CASSVDLSSYNEQFF.

The gene calls are TRBV12-1 and TRBJ2-2; TRBD1 is the table's D call, not checked against the DNA. TRBV12-1 is assigned pseudogene status. The CDR3 sequence is 14 residues long. CDR3 in DNA: TGTGCCAGCAGCTCTACAGGGAACACCGGGGAGCTGTTTTTT. Translating gives CASSSTGNTGELFF.

This chain links TRBV27 with TRBJ2-7; 9 bases match TRBD1. The CDR3 length is 16 residues. CDR1 MNHEY and CDR2 SMNVEV come from the germline V gene (reference sequence). V dropped 2 bases and J dropped 4; count of bases not matched to a gene: 9. CDR3 bases: TGTGCCAGCAGTTTACGCCCCGGGACAGGGAGTTACGAGCAGTACTTC. Translation: CASSLRPGTGSYEQYF.